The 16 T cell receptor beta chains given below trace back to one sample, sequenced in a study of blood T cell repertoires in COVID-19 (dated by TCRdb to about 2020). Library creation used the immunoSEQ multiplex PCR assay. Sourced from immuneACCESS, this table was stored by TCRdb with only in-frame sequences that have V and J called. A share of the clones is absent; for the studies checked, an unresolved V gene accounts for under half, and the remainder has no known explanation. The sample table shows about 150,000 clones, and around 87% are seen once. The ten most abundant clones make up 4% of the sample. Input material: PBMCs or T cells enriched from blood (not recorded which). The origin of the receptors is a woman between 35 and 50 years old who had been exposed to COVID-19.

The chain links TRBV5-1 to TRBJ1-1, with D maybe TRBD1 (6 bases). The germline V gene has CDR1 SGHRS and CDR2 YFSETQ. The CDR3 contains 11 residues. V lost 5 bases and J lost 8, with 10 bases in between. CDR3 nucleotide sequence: TGCGCCAGCAGTTGGGACAACGAAGCTTTCTTT. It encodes CASSWDNEAFF. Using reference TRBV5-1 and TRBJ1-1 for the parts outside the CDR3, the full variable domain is KAGVTQTPRYLIKTRGQQVTLSCSPISGHRSVSWYQQTPGQGLQFLFEYFSETQRNKGNFPGRFSGRQFSNSRSEMNVSTLELGDSALYLCASSWDNEAFFGQGTRLTVV.

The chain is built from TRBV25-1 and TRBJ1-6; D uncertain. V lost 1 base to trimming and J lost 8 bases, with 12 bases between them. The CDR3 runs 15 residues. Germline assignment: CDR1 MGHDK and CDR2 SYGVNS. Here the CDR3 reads CASSEWEWMDSPLHF. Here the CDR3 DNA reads TGTGCCAGCAGTGAATGGGAGTGGATGGATTCACCCCTCCACTTT. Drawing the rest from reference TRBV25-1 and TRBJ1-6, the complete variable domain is EADIYQTPRYLVIGTGKKITLECSQTMGHDKMYWYQQDPGMELHLIHYSYGVNSTEKGDLSSESTVSRIRTEHFPLTLESARPSHTSQYLCASSEWEWMDSPLHFGNGTRLTVT.

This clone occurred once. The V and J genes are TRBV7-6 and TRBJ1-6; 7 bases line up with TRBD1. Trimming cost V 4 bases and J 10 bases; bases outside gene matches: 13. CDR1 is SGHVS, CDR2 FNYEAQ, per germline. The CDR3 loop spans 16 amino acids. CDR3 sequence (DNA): TGTGCCAGCAGCTCGACAGGGAGCCTCGGTAGATCACCCCTCCACTTT. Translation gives CASSSTGSLGRSPLHF. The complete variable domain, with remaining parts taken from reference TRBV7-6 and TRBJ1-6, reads GAGVSQSPRYKVTKRGQDVALRCDPISGHVSLYWYRQALGQGPEFLTYFNYEAQQDKSGLPNDRFSAERPEGSISTLTIQRTEQRDSAMYRCASSSTGSLGRSPLHFGNGTRLTVT.

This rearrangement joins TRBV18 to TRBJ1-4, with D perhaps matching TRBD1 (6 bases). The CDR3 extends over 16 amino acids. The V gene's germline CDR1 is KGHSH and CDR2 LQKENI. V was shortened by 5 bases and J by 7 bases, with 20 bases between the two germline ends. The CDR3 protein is CASSARQDSSIEKLFF. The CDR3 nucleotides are TGTGCCAGCTCAGCTCGTCAGGACAGCAGTATTGAAAAACTGTTTTTT.

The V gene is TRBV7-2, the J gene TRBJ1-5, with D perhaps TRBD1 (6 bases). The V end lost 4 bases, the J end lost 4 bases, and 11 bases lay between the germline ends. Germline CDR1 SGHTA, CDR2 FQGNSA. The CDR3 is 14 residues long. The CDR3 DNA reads TGTGCCAGCAGCTCCCAGGGGATGAATCAGCCCCAGCATTTT. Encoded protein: CASSSQGMNQPQHF. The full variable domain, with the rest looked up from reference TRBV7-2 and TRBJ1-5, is GAGVSQSPSNKVTEKGKDVELRCDPISGHTALYWYRQSLGQGLEFLIYFQGNSAPDKSGLPSDRFSAERTGGSVSTLTIQRTQQEDSAVYLCASSSQGMNQPQHFGDGTRLSIL.

CDR3 nucleotide sequence: TGCGCCAGCAGACCCTGGGGACAGGTCGAGCAGTACTTC. Translated, it gives CASRPWGQVEQYF. This sequence joins TRBV5-1 and TRBJ2-7, with 8 bases lining up with TRBD1. This CDR3 has 13 amino acids. J lost 6 bases, V lost 5 bases, and 7 bases had no gene match. Germline lookup yields CDR1 SGHRS and CDR2 YFSETQ.

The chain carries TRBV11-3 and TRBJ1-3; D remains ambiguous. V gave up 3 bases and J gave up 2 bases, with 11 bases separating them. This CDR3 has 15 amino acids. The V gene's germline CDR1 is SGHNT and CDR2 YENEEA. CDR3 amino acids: CASSFEFGAGNTIYF. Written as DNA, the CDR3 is TGTGCCAGCAGCTTTGAGTTCGGAGCTGGAAACACCATATATTTT. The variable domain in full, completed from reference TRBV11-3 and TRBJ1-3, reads EAGVVQSPRYKIIEKKQPVAFWCNPISGHNTLYWYLQNLGQGPELLIRYENEEAVDDSQLPKDRFSAERLKGVDSTLKIQPAELGDSAVYLCASSFEFGAGNTIYFGEGSWLTVV.

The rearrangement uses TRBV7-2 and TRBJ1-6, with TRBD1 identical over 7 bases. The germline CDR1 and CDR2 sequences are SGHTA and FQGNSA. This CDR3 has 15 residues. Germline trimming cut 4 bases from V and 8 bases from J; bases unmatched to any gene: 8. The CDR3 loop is CASSSWTGGDSPLHF. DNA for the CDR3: TGTGCCAGCAGCTCATGGACAGGCGGGGATTCACCCCTCCACTTT. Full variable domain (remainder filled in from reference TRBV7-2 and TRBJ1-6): GAGVSQSPSNKVTEKGKDVELRCDPISGHTALYWYRQSLGQGLEFLIYFQGNSAPDKSGLPSDRFSAERTGGSVSTLTIQRTQQEDSAVYLCASSSWTGGDSPLHFGNGTRLTVT.

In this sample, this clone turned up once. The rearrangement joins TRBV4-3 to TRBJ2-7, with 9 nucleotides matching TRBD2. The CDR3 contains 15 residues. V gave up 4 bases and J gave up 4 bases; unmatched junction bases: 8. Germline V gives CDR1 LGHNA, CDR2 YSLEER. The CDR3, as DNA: TGCGCCAGCAGCCTTAGACTAGCGGAAAGATACGAGCAGTACTTC. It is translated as CASSLRLAERYEQYF.

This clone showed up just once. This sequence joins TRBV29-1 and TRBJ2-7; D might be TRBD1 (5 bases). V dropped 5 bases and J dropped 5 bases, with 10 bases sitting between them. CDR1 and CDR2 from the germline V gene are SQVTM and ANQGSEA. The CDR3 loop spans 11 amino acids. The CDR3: CSVKQGDEQYF. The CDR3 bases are TGCAGCGTTAAGCAGGGTGACGAGCAGTACTTC.

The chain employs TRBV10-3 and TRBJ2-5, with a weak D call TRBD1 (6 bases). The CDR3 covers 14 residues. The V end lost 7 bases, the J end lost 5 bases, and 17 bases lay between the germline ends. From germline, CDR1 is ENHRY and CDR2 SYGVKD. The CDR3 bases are TGTGCCATCAATAGGGGGTTGGAGGCTGAGACCCAGTACTTC. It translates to CAINRGLEAETQYF.

DNA for the CDR3: TGTGCCAGCAGCGGCCGGAGACAGGGGGCAGATACGCAGTATTTT. Its protein product is CASSGRRQGADTQYF. The V gene is TRBV7-6, the J gene TRBJ2-3; 9 bases agree with TRBD1. V gave up 5 bases and J gave up 4 bases; unmatched junction bases: 7. In germline, CDR1 is SGHVS, CDR2 FNYEAQ. CDR3 size: 15 residues.

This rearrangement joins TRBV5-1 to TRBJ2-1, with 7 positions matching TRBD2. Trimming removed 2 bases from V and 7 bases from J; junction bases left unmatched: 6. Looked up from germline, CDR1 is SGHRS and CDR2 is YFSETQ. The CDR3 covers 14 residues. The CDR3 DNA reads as TGCGCCAGCAGCTTTGGAGGGGAGGGGAATGAGCAGTTCTTC. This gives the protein CASSFGGEGNEQFF.

The CDR3 region has the DNA TGTGCCAGCAGTCGAAGCCCCCGGGAGTTATATGGCTACACCTTC. This gives the protein CASSRSPRELYGYTF. The chain links TRBV6-5 to TRBJ1-2; D gene unclear. Deletions cut 5 bases from V and 5 bases from J, with 18 bases between. There are 15 residues in the CDR3. Looked up from germline, CDR1 is MNHEY and CDR2 is SVGAGI.

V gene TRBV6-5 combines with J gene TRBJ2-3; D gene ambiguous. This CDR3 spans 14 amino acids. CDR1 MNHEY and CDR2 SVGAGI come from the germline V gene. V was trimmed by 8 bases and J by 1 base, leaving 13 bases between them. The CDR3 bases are TGTGCCAGCCTTGTGCACATCGGCACAGATACGCAGTATTTT. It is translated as CASLVHIGTDTQYF.

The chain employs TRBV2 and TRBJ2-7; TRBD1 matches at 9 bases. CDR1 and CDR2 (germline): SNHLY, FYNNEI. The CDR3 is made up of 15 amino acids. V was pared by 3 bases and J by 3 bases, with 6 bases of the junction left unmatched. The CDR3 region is CASSDQGQGFYEQYF. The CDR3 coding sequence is TGTGCCAGCAGTGACCAGGGACAGGGATTCTACGAGCAGTACTTC.